A single sample is the source of the 25 T cell receptor beta chains below, sequenced in a study of shared clonotypes between healthy human individuals. Profiled with immunoSEQ multiplex PCR; TCRdb holds only in-frame clones, not every one. The top ten clones hold over 0.12% of a sample with millions of clones, approximately 90% of them seen once. Material for sequencing was naive CD4+ T cells sorted from blood. The subset is: CD45RA+ positively selected. The receptors were sampled from a man aged 18 to 35 in good health.

For this clone: Other DNA sequences in this sample translate to the same CDR3. V gene TRBV19 combines with J gene TRBJ2-5; maybe TRBD2 (5 bases). Per the germline V gene, CDR1 is LNHDA and CDR2 is SQIVND (reference sequence). Trimming took 0 bases from V and 5 from J, leaving 7 bases between them. The length of the CDR3 is 13 residues. The CDR3: CASSIERGETQYF. As DNA, the CDR3 is TGTGCCAGTAGTATAGAACGAGGGGAGACCCAGTACTTC.

The chain joins TRBV6-5 to TRBJ2-3; D not certain. The CDR3 is 15 residues long. The germline V gene has CDR1 MNHEY and CDR2 SVGAGI. Trimming removed 2 bases from V and 0 bases from J, with 9 bases in between. The CDR3 region is CASSYTVGSTDTQYF. Written as DNA, the CDR3 is TGTGCCAGCAGTTACACCGTTGGGAGCACAGATACGCAGTATTTT.

The sample holds a few counts of this clone. This chain links TRBV25-1 with TRBJ2-5; TRBD1 matches 8 bases. Trimming at V came to 2 bases and at J to 4 bases, leaving 6 bases not matched to a gene. Germline values: CDR1 MGHDK, CDR2 SYGVNS. This CDR3 region has 15 residues. The CDR3 loop is CASSEAGRGPETQYF. In DNA, the CDR3 is TGTGCCAGCAGTGAAGCAGGCAGGGGGCCAGAGACCCAGTACTTC.

This sequence joins TRBV7-9 and TRBJ2-3; TRBD2 aligns across 9 bases. Germline loops: CDR1 SEHNR, CDR2 FQNEAQ (reference sequence). J was trimmed by 4 bases and V by 3 bases; bases with no gene match: 2. The CDR3 spans 14 residues. This CDR3 reads CASSLGLASDTQYF. As DNA, the CDR3 is TGTGCCAGCAGCTTGGGACTAGCCTCAGATACGCAGTATTTT. The full variable domain, completed using reference TRBV7-9 and TRBJ2-3, is DTGVSQNPRHKITKRGQNVTFRCDPISEHNRLYWYRQTLGQGPEFLTYFQNEAQLEKSRLLSDRFSAERPKGSFSTLEIQRTEQGDSAMYLCASSLGLASDTQYFGPGTRLTVL.

This clone was seen more than once but under ten times. The identical CDR3 is also encoded by other nucleotide sequences in the sample. J is TRBJ1-1 and V is TRBV5-1, with 8 bases aligning to TRBD1. J gave up 1 base and V 5 bases, and 1 base lay outside the gene matches. The CDR3 runs 13 residues. The germline V gene encodes CDR1 SGHRS and CDR2 YFSETQ. The CDR3 DNA is TGCGCCAGCAGAGGACAGGGGAACACTGAAGCTTTCTTT. Its protein product is CASRGQGNTEAFF.

The rearrangement joins TRBV4-2 to TRBJ2-5; 13 bases align to TRBD2. With 4 bases clipped from V and 4 bases from J, the junction kept 3 bases outside the gene matches. CDR3 length equals 15 residues. Looked up from germline, CDR1 is LGHNA and CDR2 is YNFKEQ. The CDR3 protein is CASSPLAGGVETQYF. The CDR3 DNA reads as TGTGCCAGCAGCCCACTAGCGGGGGGGGTAGAGACCCAGTACTTC.

The V call is TRBV12-5, the J call TRBJ2-7; 8 bases are shared with TRBD1. This CDR3 has 13 amino acids. The V gene's germline CDR1 is LGHNT and CDR2 FRNRAP. The J segment lost 7 bases and the V segment lost 5 bases, leaving 7 bases of the junction unmatched. CDR3 DNA sequence: TGTGCTAGTGGTCTGGACAGGGTTGGGGAGCAGTACTTC. Protein sequence: CASGLDRVGEQYF.

This clone has a handful of counts. V is TRBV10-3 and J is TRBJ2-7; TRBD1 matches at 9 bases. CDR1 ENHRY and CDR2 SYGVKD come from the germline V gene. The CDR3 has 13 amino acids. The CDR3 DNA reads TGTGCGACCGAGGGACAGGGAATACACGAGCAGTACTTC. Its translation: CATEGQGIHEQYF.

Concerning this clone: Without the conserved terminal phenylalanine or tryptophan, this CDR3 likely stems from a read error. The chain has TRBV6-1 and TRBJ1-2; D not certain. The length of the CDR3 is 13 residues. V was pared by 7 bases and J by 2 bases, with 11 bases between. Germline V gene data show CDR1 as MNHNS and CDR2 as SASEGT. CDR3 nucleotide sequence: TGTGCCAGCACTCACCCGGGGAACTATGGCTACACCTCC. It encodes CASTHPGNYGYTS.

The V gene is TRBV11-3, the J gene TRBJ2-1; a possible D gene is TRBD1 (6 bases). V gave up 1 base and J gave up 1 base, with 8 bases separating them. The CDR3 covers 15 residues. Germline CDR1 reads SGHNT; CDR2 reads YENEEA. The CDR3 is CASSLGDISYNEQFF. The DNA for the CDR3 is TGTGCCAGCAGCTTAGGGGACATTTCCTACAATGAGCAGTTCTTC.

The genes are TRBV5-1 and TRBJ2-3; 8 bases agree with TRBD2. Germline CDR1 reads SGHRS; CDR2 reads YFSETQ. The junction had 15 bases not matched to a gene; V was cut back by 0 bases and J by 6 bases. This CDR3 contains 18 residues. The DNA for the CDR3 is TGCGCCAGCAGCTTGGGAGCGGGGGCCGCCCCACAAACCGATACGCAGTATTTT. It codes for CASSLGAGAAPQTDTQYF.

A word on this clone: This sample also contains other DNA sequences that code for the same CDR3. The chain employs TRBV9 and TRBJ2-7, with a tentative D call TRBD2 (6 bases). The CDR3 extends over 14 amino acids. The V gene lost 2 bases and the J gene lost 0 bases, with 9 bases spanning the gap. Germline values: CDR1 SGDLS, CDR2 YYNGEE. The CDR3 DNA reads TGTGCCAGCAGCGTCGGAGGGAGCTCCTACGAGCAGTACTTC. This codes for CASSVGGSSYEQYF.

The V and J genes are TRBV19 and TRBJ2-3; TRBD2 matches at 8 bases. The CDR3 runs to 16 residues. Germline V gene data show CDR1 as LNHDA and CDR2 as SQIVND (reference sequence). V dropped 7 bases and J dropped 3; count of bases not matched to a gene: 12. The chain's CDR3 is CASTLTGGLGTDTQYF. In DNA form, the CDR3 reads TGTGCCAGTACCCTAACCGGGGGACTAGGGACAGATACGCAGTATTTT.

The chain links TRBV11-2 to TRBJ2-5; TRBD1 matches at 7 bases. The CDR3 consists of 14 residues. Losses at the gene ends were 5 bases for V and 1 base for J; bases not matched to a gene: 4. Germline-derived CDR1 and CDR2 are SGHAT and FQNNGV. The CDR3 DNA reads TGTGCCAGCAGCACCCGGACAGGCCAAGAGACCCAGTACTTC. This sequence encodes CASSTRTGQETQYF.

This chain joins TRBV12-2 and TRBJ2-6. TRBV12-2 is labeled a pseudogene. The CDR3 runs 16 residues. The CDR3 DNA reads as TGTGCAAGTCGCGCCCGTTGCTTCTCTGGGGCCAACGTCCTGACTTTC. Its translation: CASRARCFSGANVLTF.

V is TRBV28 and J is TRBJ1-4; a weak D match, TRBD1 (5 bases). From germline, CDR1 is MDHEN and CDR2 SYDVKM. The CDR3 contains 16 residues. V shed 5 bases and J shed 0 bases, with 13 bases lying between them. The CDR3 sequence: CASSEPRGSTNEKLFF. Here the CDR3 DNA reads TGTGCCAGCAGTGAGCCGAGGGGTTCAACTAATGAAAAACTGTTTTTT.

The genes are TRBV4-3 and TRBJ2-5, with D perhaps TRBD1 (6 bases). Matching the DNA end better, TRBJ2-7 makes the J call doubtful. Germline V gene lookup returns CDR1 LGHNA and CDR2 YSLEER. The CDR3 extends over 15 amino acids. DNA for the CDR3: TGCGCCAGCAGCCTATTACAAGGGGGAACTTACGAGCAGTACTTC. Its protein is CASSLLQGGTYEQYF.

The rearrangement links TRBV5-1 to TRBJ2-3; D is unresolved. Trimming took 0 bases from V and 2 from J, leaving 7 bases between them. CDR3 length: 14 amino acids. Germline V gene lookup returns CDR1 SGHRS and CDR2 YFSETQ. For the CDR3, the DNA is TGCGCCAGCAGCTTGGACCGGACCACAGATACGCAGTATTTT. Protein sequence: CASSLDRTTDTQYF. Full variable domain (outside the CDR3, taken from reference TRBV5-1 and TRBJ2-3): KAGVTQTPRYLIKTRGQQVTLSCSPISGHRSVSWYQQTPGQGLQFLFEYFSETQRNKGNFPGRFSGRQFSNSRSEMNVSTLELGDSALYLCASSLDRTTDTQYFGPGTRLTVL.

The CDR3 here is CAISGGGALGNSPLHF. The CDR3 DNA reads TGTGCCATCAGTGGTGGAGGGGCCCTGGGTAATTCACCCCTCCACTTT. The V and J genes are TRBV10-3 and TRBJ1-6, with D possibly being TRBD1 (5 bases). CDR3 length: 16 amino acids. Trimming cost V 4 bases and J 6 bases, with 16 bases left between them. Germline values: CDR1 ENHRY, CDR2 SYGVKD.

The rearrangement links TRBV19 to TRBJ2-3; D perhaps matches TRBD2 (6 bases). The V end lost 7 bases, the J end lost 6 bases, and 17 bases lay between the germline ends. The CDR3 length is 14 residues. Germline CDR1 LNHDA, CDR2 SQIVND (reference sequence). CDR3 residues: CASTLAGLTDTQYF. CDR3 coding DNA: TGTGCCAGTACCCTCGCGGGGCTGACGGATACGCAGTATTTT. The whole variable domain, remainder taken from reference TRBV19 and TRBJ2-3, is DGGITQSPKYLFRKEGQNVTLSCEQNLNHDAMYWYRQDPGQGLRLIYYSQIVNDFQKGDIAEGYSVSREKKESFPLTVTSAQKNPTAFYLCASTLAGLTDTQYFGPGTRLTVL.

The chain links TRBV4-3 to TRBJ2-3; 9 bases are a match to TRBD1. The V segment lost 4 bases and the J segment 3 bases; nucleotides outside the gene matches: 5. From germline, CDR1 is LGHNA and CDR2 YSLEER. This CDR3 has 15 residues. CDR3 bases: TGCGCCAGCAGCCTGGGACAGGGAGGGACAGATACGCAGTATTTT. Residues: CASSLGQGGTDTQYF.

About this clone itself: This specimen includes other DNA sequences encoding the same CDR3. The gene calls are TRBV6-1 and TRBJ1-4; D gene uncertain. This CDR3 comprises 12 residues. V was pared by 4 bases and J by 8 bases, with 8 bases between. Germline values: CDR1 MNHNS, CDR2 SASEGT. The CDR3, as DNA: TGTGCCAGCAGTGGCCTAGGAGAAAAACTGTTTTTT. Protein product: CASSGLGEKLFF.

Worth noting for this clone: In the same sample, other DNA sequences code for this CDR3. The gene calls are TRBV19 and TRBJ2-7; 8 bases map to TRBD1. This CDR3 region has 14 residues. Germline lookup yields CDR1 LNHDA and CDR2 SQIVND (reference sequence). Trimming took 4 bases from V and 0 from J; bases not matched to a gene: 2. The CDR3 spells CASSRTGSSYEQYF. CDR3 sequence (DNA): TGTGCCAGTAGTAGGACAGGGAGCTCCTACGAGCAGTACTTC. Based on the CDR3 plus reference TRBV19 and TRBJ2-7, the full variable domain is DGGITQSPKYLFRKEGQNVTLSCEQNLNHDAMYWYRQDPGQGLRLIYYSQIVNDFQKGDIAEGYSVSREKKESFPLTVTSAQKNPTAFYLCASSRTGSSYEQYFGPGTRLTVT.

Notes on this clone: The same CDR3 can be traced to other DNA sequences in this sample. The chain combines TRBV5-1 with TRBJ2-2, with 8 positions matching TRBD1. The CDR3 contains 15 residues. V trimming: 3 bases; J trimming: 0 bases; junction bases outside the gene matches: 1. In germline, CDR1 is SGHRS, CDR2 YFSETQ. DNA for the CDR3: TGCGCCAGCAGCTCGGGACAGGCGAACACCGGGGAGCTGTTTTTT. This encodes CASSSGQANTGELFF.

The V call is TRBV27, the J call TRBJ1-4, with D possibly being TRBD1 (5 bases). The V end lost 4 bases, the J end lost 8 bases, and 26 bases lay between the germline ends. From germline, CDR1 is MNHEY and CDR2 SMNVEV (reference sequence). The length of the CDR3 is 18 residues. The CDR3 protein is CASSSLSGTLIVGEKLFF. The CDR3 nucleotides read TGTGCCAGCAGTTCTCTCTCCGGGACCCTAATCGTCGGGGAAAAACTGTTTTTT.